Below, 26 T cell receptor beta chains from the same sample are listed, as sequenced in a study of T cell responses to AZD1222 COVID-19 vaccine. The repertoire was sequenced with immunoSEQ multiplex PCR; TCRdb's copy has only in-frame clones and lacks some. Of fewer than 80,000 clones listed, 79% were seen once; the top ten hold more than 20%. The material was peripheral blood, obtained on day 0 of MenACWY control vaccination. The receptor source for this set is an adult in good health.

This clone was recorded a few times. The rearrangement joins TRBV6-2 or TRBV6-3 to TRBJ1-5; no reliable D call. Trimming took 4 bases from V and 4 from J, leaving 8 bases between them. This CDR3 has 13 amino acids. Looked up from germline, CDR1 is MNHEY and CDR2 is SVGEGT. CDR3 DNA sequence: TGTGCCAGCAGTTTGCAAGGAAATCAGCCCCAGCATTTT. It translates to CASSLQGNQPQHF.

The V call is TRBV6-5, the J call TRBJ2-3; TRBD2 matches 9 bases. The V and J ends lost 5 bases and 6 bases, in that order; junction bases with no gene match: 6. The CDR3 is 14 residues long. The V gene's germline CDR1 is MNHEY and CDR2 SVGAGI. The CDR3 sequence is CASSPSGVGDTQYF. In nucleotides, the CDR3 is TGTGCCAGCAGTCCTAGCGGGGTGGGGGATACGCAGTATTTT.

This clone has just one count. The CDR3 DNA is TGCGCCAGCAGCATGGACATCCGTAAGATCAATGAGCAGTTCTTC. Residues: CASSMDIRKINEQFF. The chain recombines TRBV5-1 with TRBJ2-1; D perhaps matches TRBD1 (5 bases). The CDR3 sequence is 15 residues long. Germline CDR1 SGHRS, CDR2 YFSETQ. The V end was cut by 4 bases, the J end by 6 bases, with 17 bases between.

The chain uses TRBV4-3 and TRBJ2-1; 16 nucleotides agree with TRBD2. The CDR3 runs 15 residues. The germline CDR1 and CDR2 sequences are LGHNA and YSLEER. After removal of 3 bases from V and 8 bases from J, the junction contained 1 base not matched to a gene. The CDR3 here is CASSQGLAGGHEQFF. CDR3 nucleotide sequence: TGCGCCAGCAGCCAGGGACTAGCGGGGGGGCATGAGCAGTTCTTC.

The CDR3: CASSELRGGTQYF. The CDR3 bases are TGTGCCAGCAGTGAACTCCGTGGGGGTACGCAGTATTTT. This chain connects TRBV6-1 to TRBJ2-3; D assignment may be TRBD1 or TRBD2 (5 bases each). Germline CDR1 reads MNHNS; CDR2 reads SASEGT. Trimming left V 2 bases short and J 8 bases short, with 11 bases between. The CDR3 totals 13 residues.

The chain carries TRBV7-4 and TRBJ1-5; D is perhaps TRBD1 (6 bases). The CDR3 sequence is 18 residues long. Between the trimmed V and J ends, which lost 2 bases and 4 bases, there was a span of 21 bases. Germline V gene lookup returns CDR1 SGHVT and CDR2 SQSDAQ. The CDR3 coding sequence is TGTGCCAGCAGCTTAAGGACAGTATTGGGGTGGGAAAATCAGCCCCAGCATTTT. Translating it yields CASSLRTVLGWENQPQHF. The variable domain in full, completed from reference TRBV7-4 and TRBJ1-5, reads GAGVSQSPRYKVAKRGRDVALRCDSISGHVTLYWYRQTLGQGSEVLTYSQSDAQRDKSGRPSGRFSAERPERSVSTLKIQRTEQGDSAVYLCASSLRTVLGWENQPQHFGDGTRLSIL.

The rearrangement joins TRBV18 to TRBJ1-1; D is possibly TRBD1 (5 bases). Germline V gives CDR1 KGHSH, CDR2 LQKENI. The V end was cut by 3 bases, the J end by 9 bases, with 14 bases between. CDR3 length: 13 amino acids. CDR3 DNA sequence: TGTGCCAGCTCACCCGGGGACCGCCGTCAAGCTTTCTTT. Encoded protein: CASSPGDRRQAFF.

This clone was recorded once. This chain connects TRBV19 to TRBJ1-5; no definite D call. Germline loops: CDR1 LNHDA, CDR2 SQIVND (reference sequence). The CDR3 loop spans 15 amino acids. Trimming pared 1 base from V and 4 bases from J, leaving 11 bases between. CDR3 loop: CASSIAAGRNQPQHF. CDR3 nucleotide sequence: TGTGCCAGTAGTATAGCGGCAGGTAGAAATCAGCCCCAGCATTTT.

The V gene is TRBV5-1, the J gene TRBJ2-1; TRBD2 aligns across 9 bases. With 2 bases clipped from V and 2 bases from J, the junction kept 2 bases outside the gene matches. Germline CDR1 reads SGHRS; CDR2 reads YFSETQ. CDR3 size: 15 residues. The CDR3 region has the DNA TGCGCCAGCAGCTTAGGCGGGGGGGCCTACAATGAGCAGTTCTTC. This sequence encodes CASSLGGGAYNEQFF.

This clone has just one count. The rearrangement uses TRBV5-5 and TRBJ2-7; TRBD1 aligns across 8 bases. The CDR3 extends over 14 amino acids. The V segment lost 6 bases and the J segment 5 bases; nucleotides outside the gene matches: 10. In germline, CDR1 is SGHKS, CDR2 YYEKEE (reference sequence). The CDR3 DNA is TGTGCCAGCACCATGGCCCCCAGGGGGCACGAGCAGTACTTC. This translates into CASTMAPRGHEQYF.

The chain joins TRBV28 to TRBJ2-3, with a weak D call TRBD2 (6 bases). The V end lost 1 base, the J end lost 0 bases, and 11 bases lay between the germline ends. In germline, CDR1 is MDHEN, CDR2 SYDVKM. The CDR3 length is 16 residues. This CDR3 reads CASSLSRGFSTDTQYF. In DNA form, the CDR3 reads TGTGCCAGCAGTTTATCACGGGGGTTTAGCACAGATACGCAGTATTTT.

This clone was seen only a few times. In DNA form, the CDR3 reads TGTGCCAGCAGCCAACTCAGGGTGGCTAATGAAAAACTGTTTTTT. Protein: CASSQLRVANEKLFF. V and J are TRBV14 and TRBJ1-4, with TRBD1 as a possible D gene (5 bases). The germline V and J ends were trimmed by 2 bases and 3 bases, with 10 bases remaining between them. CDR3 length equals 15 residues. Per the germline V gene, CDR1 is SGHDN and CDR2 is FVKESK.

CDR3 in amino acids: CASSYTSVGSDEQYF. The CDR3 DNA follows: TGTGCCAGCAGTTACACGTCCGTCGGGTCGGACGAGCAGTACTTC. V gene TRBV6-2 or TRBV6-3 combines with J gene TRBJ2-7, with D hard to call. The CDR3 length is 15 residues. V lost 2 bases, J lost 5 bases, and 16 bases lay in between. Germline V gene sequence: CDR1 MNHEY, CDR2 SVGEGT.

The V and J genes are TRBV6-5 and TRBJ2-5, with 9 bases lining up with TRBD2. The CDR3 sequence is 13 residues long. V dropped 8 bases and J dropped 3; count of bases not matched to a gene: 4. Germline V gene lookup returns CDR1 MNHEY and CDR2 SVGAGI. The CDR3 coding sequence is TGTGCCAGCTCGCGGGGGGGAAAAGAGACCCAGTACTTC. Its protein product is CASSRGGKETQYF.

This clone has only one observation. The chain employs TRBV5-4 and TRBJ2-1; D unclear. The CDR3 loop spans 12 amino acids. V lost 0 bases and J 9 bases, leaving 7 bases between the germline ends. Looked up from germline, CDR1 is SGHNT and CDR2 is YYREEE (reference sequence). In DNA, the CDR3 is TGTGCCAGCAGCTTGGGGAGTCGTGAGCAGTTCTTC. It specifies CASSLGSREQFF.

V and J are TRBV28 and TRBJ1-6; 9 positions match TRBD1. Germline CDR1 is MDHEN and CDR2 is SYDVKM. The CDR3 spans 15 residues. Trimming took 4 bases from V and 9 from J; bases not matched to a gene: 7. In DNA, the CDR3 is TGTGCCAGCAGTTGGGGACAGGGACTAAGTTCACCCCTCCACTTT. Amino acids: CASSWGQGLSSPLHF.

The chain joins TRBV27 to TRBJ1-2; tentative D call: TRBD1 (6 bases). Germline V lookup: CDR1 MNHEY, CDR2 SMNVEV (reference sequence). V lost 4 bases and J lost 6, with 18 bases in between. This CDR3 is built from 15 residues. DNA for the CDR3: TGTGCCAGCAGTTCCATCAGGGGTTCCCTCGATGGCTACACCTTC. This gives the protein CASSSIRGSLDGYTF.

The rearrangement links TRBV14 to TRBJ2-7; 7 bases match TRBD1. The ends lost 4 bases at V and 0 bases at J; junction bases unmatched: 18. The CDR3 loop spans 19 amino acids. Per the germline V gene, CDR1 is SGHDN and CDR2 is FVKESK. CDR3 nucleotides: TGTGCCAGCAGCCCAATGCGCCCTTTCTCAGGGGACAGCTCCTACGAGCAGTACTTC. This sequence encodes CASSPMRPFSGDSSYEQYF.

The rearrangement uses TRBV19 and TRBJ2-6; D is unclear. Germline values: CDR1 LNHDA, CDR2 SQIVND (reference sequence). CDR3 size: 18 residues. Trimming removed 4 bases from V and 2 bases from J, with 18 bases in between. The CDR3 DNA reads TGTGCCAGTAGTACCCCAACGATAAGCCTACCTGGGGCCAACGTCCTGACTTTC. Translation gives CASSTPTISLPGANVLTF.

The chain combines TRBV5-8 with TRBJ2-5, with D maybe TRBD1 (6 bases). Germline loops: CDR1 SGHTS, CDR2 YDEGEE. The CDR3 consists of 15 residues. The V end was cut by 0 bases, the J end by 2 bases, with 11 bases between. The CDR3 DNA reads TGTGCCAGCAGCTTGGGGGACATCCAACAAGAGACCCAGTACTTC. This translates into CASSLGDIQQETQYF.

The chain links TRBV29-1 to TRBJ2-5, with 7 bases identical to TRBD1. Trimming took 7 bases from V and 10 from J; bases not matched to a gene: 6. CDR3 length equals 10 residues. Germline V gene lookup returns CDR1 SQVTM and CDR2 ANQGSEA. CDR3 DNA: TGCAGCGCCGGGGACAGCGACCAGTACTTC. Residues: CSAGDSDQYF. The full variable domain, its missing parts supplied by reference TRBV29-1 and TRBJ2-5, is SAVISQKPSRDICQRGTSLTIQCQVDSQVTMMFWYRQQPGQSLTLIATANQGSEATYESGFVIDKFPISRPNLTFSTLTVSNMSPEDSSIYLCSAGDSDQYFGPGTRLLVL.

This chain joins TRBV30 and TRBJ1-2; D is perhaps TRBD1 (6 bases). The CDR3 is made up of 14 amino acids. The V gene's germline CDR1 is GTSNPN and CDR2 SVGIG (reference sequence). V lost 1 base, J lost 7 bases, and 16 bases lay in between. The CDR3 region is CAWSGQVSAFGYTF. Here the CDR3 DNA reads TGTGCCTGGAGTGGACAGGTTTCGGCTTTTGGCTACACCTTC.

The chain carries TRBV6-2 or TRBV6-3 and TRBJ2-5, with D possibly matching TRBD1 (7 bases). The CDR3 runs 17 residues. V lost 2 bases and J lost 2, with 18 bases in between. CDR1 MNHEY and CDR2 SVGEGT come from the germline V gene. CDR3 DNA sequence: TGTGCCAGCAGTTACACCCTGCCAGGGGGAGGACAAGAGACCCAGTACTTC. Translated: CASSYTLPGGGQETQYF.

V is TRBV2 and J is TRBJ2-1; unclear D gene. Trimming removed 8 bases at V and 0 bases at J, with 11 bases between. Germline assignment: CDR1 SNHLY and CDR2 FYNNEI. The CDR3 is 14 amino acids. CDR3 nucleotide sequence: TGTGCCAGCGCCTTAGACTTCTCCTACAATGAGCAGTTCTTC. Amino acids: CASALDFSYNEQFF.

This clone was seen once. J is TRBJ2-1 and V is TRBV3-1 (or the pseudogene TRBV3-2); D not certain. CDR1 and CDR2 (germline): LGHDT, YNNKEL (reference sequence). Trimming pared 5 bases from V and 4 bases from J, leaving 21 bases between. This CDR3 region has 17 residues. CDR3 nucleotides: TGTGCCAGCAGCACCCGGCTAGTTGGCTTGGGATACAATGAGCAGTTCTTC. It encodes CASSTRLVGLGYNEQFF.

In DNA form, the CDR3 reads TGTGCCAGCAGTTCCCCCCGGGCACAGGTTAACACTGAAGCTTTCTTT. It yields the protein CASSSPRAQVNTEAFF. The V gene is TRBV6-5, the J gene TRBJ1-1; perhaps TRBD1 as D (5 bases). The V end lost 4 bases, the J end lost 2 bases, and 17 bases lay between the germline ends. The germline CDR1 and CDR2 sequences are MNHEY and SVGAGI. The CDR3 length is 16 residues.